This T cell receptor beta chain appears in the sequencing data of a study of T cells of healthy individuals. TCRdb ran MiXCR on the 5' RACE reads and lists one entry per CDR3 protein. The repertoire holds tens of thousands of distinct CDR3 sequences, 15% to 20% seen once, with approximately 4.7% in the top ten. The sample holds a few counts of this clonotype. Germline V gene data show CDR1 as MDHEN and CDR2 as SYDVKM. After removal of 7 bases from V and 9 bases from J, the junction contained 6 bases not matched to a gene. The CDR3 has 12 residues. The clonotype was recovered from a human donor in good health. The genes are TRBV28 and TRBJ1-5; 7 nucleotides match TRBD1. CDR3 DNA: TGTGCCAGCACCGAGGGGGCGCGGCCCCAGCATTTT. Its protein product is CASTEGARPQHF.